These 29 T cell receptor beta chains were sequenced from one sample in a study of blood T cell repertoires in COVID-19. Only in-frame clones appear in the TCRdb table, and some are missing; sequencing was by immunoSEQ multiplex PCR. The repertoire consists of 120,000 to 150,000 clones, with roughly 84% occurring once and the leading ten covering roughly 6.8%. Sequencing input: peripheral blood. Receptors originate from a woman in her 50s in a cohort sampled during active or convalescent COVID-19.

V usage is TRBV6-5 and J usage is TRBJ2-1; 9 bases map to TRBD2. The CDR3 spans 15 residues. The V gene's germline CDR1 is MNHEY and CDR2 SVGAGI. Unmatched junction bases numbered 14, after V lost 8 bases and J lost 9 bases. For the CDR3, the DNA is TGTGCCAGCTCCGACTCTCGGCGGGGGGGTATTGAGCAGTTCTTC. This codes for CASSDSRRGGIEQFF.

The chain links TRBV3-1 (or the pseudogene TRBV3-2) to TRBJ2-1; 7 bases fit TRBD1. CDR3 size: 14 residues. Germline CDR1 LGHDT, CDR2 YNNKEL (reference sequence). V lost 7 bases and J lost 4; bases outside the gene matches: 7. The CDR3 protein is CASIAAGGYNEQFF. The CDR3 nucleotides are TGTGCCAGCATTGCGGCAGGGGGATACAATGAGCAGTTCTTC.

This clone was detected a few times. This chain joins TRBV19 and TRBJ2-6; D is possibly TRBD1 (6 bases). From germline, CDR1 is LNHDA and CDR2 SQIVND (reference sequence). Trimming cost V 4 bases and J 4 bases, with 14 bases left between them. The CDR3 is made up of 16 amino acids. The CDR3 DNA reads as TGTGCCAGTAGTAAATCAGGGGTCGGAGGGGCCAACGTCCTGACTTTC. Translated: CASSKSGVGGANVLTF.

The V gene is TRBV6-6, the J gene TRBJ1-2; 7 bases map to TRBD1. J was trimmed by 2 bases and V by 7 bases; bases with no gene match: 7. The CDR3 consists of 14 residues. Germline V gene data show CDR1 as MNHNY and CDR2 as SVGAGI (reference sequence). CDR3 in amino acids: CASIPGQRNYGYTF. Written as DNA, the CDR3 is TGTGCCAGCATCCCGGGACAGCGAAACTATGGCTACACCTTC.

This chain joins TRBV7-2 and TRBJ1-5; 8 bases line up with TRBD1. The V segment lost 6 bases and the J segment 7 bases; nucleotides outside the gene matches: 11. The CDR3 sequence is 15 residues long. CDR1 SGHTA and CDR2 FQGNSA come from the germline V gene. The CDR3 loop reads CASSKDRGVRQPQHF. CDR3 sequence (DNA): TGTGCCAGCAGTAAAGACAGGGGAGTGCGGCAGCCCCAGCATTTT.

As DNA, the CDR3 is TGCGCCAGCAGCCTACTAGCGGGGAGATACAATGAGCAGTTCTTC. Translated, it gives CASSLLAGRYNEQFF. The V call is TRBV4-3, the J call TRBJ2-1, with 10 bases matching TRBD2. The CDR3 has 15 residues. Germline V gene lookup returns CDR1 LGHNA and CDR2 YSLEER. Losses at the gene ends were 4 bases for V and 4 bases for J; bases not matched to a gene: 4.

The chain combines TRBV20-1 with TRBJ2-3; TRBD2 agrees at 11 bases. Germline CDR1 reads DFQATT; CDR2 reads SNEGSKA (reference sequence). With 3 bases clipped from V and 9 bases from J, the junction kept 11 bases outside the gene matches. The CDR3 loop spans 15 amino acids. DNA of the CDR3: TGCAGTGCTAGTCTGCAACTAGCGGGGGAGGGCACGCAGTATTTT. As protein: CSASLQLAGEGTQYF.

This clone was counted only a few times. The chain uses TRBV7-9 and TRBJ2-2; 10 bases align to TRBD1. The CDR3 is made up of 15 amino acids. Germline CDR1 and CDR2: SEHNR and FQNEAQ (reference sequence). V trimming: 5 bases; J trimming: 7 bases; junction bases outside the gene matches: 7. The CDR3 reads CASSVMGQGYGELFF. Here the CDR3 DNA reads TGTGCCAGCAGCGTAATGGGACAGGGGTACGGGGAGCTGTTTTTT.

The chain recombines TRBV7-9 with TRBJ2-7, with 10 nucleotides matching TRBD2. J lost 2 bases, V lost 1 base, and 2 bases had no gene match. CDR1 is SEHNR, CDR2 FQNEAQ, per germline (reference sequence). This CDR3 is 15 amino acids long. DNA of the CDR3: TGTGCCAGCAGCTTAGTAGCGGGGGGCCCCTACGAGCAGTACTTC. Encoded protein: CASSLVAGGPYEQYF.

J is TRBJ2-3 and V is TRBV2, with 8 bases aligning to TRBD2. This CDR3 has 14 residues. V was clipped by 6 bases and J by 1 base; unmatched bases: 3. From germline, CDR1 is SNHLY and CDR2 FYNNEI. The chain's CDR3 is CASRVGLGTDTQYF. The CDR3 DNA reads as TGTGCCAGCAGAGTGGGACTAGGCACAGATACGCAGTATTTT.

V is TRBV19 and J is TRBJ1-4; D unclear. The length of the CDR3 is 17 residues. Germline CDR1 LNHDA, CDR2 SQIVND (reference sequence). Trimming shortened V by 3 bases and J by 0 bases, and 14 bases separated the two germline ends. CDR3 region: CASSIEGWGATNEKLFF. The CDR3 DNA sequence: TGTGCCAGTAGTATTGAGGGTTGGGGTGCAACTAATGAAAAACTGTTTTTT.

This chain joins TRBV15 and TRBJ2-1; the match to TRBD2 covers 7 bases. CDR1 is LNHNV and CDR2 is YYDKDF in the germline V gene (reference sequence). This CDR3 has 16 residues. V lost 2 bases to trimming and J lost 2 bases; unmatched junction nucleotides: 6. The CDR3 DNA is TGTGCCACCAGCAGATCTTCCGCGGGGGCCTACAATGAGCAGTTCTTC. Protein: CATSRSSAGAYNEQFF.

This clone was seen a few times. V usage is TRBV10-3 and J usage is TRBJ2-7; D is uncertain. This CDR3 has 14 amino acids. V was cut by 6 bases and J by 2 bases, with 14 bases left in between. Germline V gene sequence: CDR1 ENHRY, CDR2 SYGVKD. The CDR3 DNA sequence: TGTGCCATCAGCCATTATGACATACCCTACGAGCAGTACTTC. This gives the protein CAISHYDIPYEQYF.

The chain recombines TRBV18 with TRBJ1-1, with D possibly TRBD1 on 6 matching bases. The V end lost 3 bases, the J end lost 0 bases, and 11 bases lay between the germline ends. CDR3 length: 15 amino acids. Germline V gives CDR1 KGHSH, CDR2 LQKENI. The CDR3 reads CASSPARDMNTEAFF. The CDR3 nucleotides are TGTGCCAGCTCACCCGCACGGGACATGAACACTGAAGCTTTCTTT.

The CDR3 DNA follows: TGCGCCAGCAGCTGGGGGGACGGAACCTCTGGAAACACCATATATTTT. It codes for CASSWGDGTSGNTIYF. V gene TRBV5-1 combines with J gene TRBJ1-3; tentatively, D is TRBD1 (5 bases). Germline CDR1 reads SGHRS; CDR2 reads YFSETQ. The CDR3 totals 16 residues. V was shortened by 3 bases and J by 0 bases, with 13 bases between the two germline ends.

The gene calls are TRBV24-1 and TRBJ2-2; 10 nucleotides match TRBD2. The V gene end was trimmed by 6 bases and the J gene end by 5 bases; junction bases not matched to a gene: 8. Germline V gene data show CDR1 as KGHDR and CDR2 as SFDVKD. The CDR3 has 16 residues. In DNA form, the CDR3 reads TGTGCCACCAGTAAAAGCGGGGGGGCCCTAACCGGGGAGCTGTTTTTT. The encoded protein is CATSKSGGALTGELFF.

CDR3 in DNA: TGTGCCAGCAGCCCTGAGGTCATGAACACTGAAGCTTTCTTT. This gives the protein CASSPEVMNTEAFF. The chain joins TRBV3-1 (or the pseudogene TRBV3-2) to TRBJ1-1; D gene uncertain. The CDR3 is made up of 14 amino acids. Germline V gives CDR1 LGHDT, CDR2 YNNKEL (reference sequence). Trimming stripped 4 bases from V and 0 bases from J, with 9 bases between.

The chain is built from TRBV7-9 and TRBJ2-1; D not resolved. This CDR3 spans 14 amino acids. The V end lost 0 bases, the J end lost 9 bases, and 12 bases lay between the germline ends. Germline CDR1 SEHNR, CDR2 FQNEAQ (reference sequence). Written as DNA, the CDR3 is TGTGCCAGCAGCTTAGCGGCTACAGATGGTGAGCAGTTCTTC. The encoded protein is CASSLAATDGEQFF.

The chain has TRBV19 and TRBJ1-4, with a possible D match to TRBD1 (6 bases). The CDR3 has 15 amino acids. Trimming left V 3 bases short and J 0 bases short, with 8 bases between. Per the germline V gene, CDR1 is LNHDA and CDR2 is SQIVND (reference sequence). In nucleotides, the CDR3 is TGTGCCAGTAGTATGGGACACTCAACTAATGAAAAACTGTTTTTT. Protein sequence: CASSMGHSTNEKLFF.

The V and J genes are TRBV6-5 and TRBJ2-5; perhaps TRBD2 as D (5 bases). The CDR3 consists of 13 residues. The V end was cut by 4 bases, the J end by 5 bases, with 11 bases between. The V gene's germline CDR1 is MNHEY and CDR2 SVGAGI. Written as DNA, the CDR3 is TGTGCCAGCAGTTCCACTAGAATGGAGACCCAGTACTTC. This translates into CASSSTRMETQYF.

Concerning this clone itself: Other DNA sequences in the sample encode the same CDR3. The chain is built from TRBV2 and TRBJ1-6; a weak D match, TRBD1 (5 bases). Germline V gene sequence: CDR1 SNHLY, CDR2 FYNNEI. Trimming cost V 2 bases and J 7 bases, with 9 bases left between them. The CDR3 totals 14 residues. CDR3 sequence: CASSERGKNSPLHF. The CDR3 DNA is TGTGCCAGCAGTGAAAGGGGAAAGAATTCACCCCTCCACTTT.

This chain uses TRBV5-6 with TRBJ1-5, with D possibly matching TRBD1 (5 bases). Germline V gives CDR1 SGHDT, CDR2 YYEEEE. Trimming left V 0 bases short and J 5 bases short, with 9 bases between. CDR3 length equals 14 residues. CDR3: CASSLGQTYQPQHF. The CDR3 nucleotides read TGTGCCAGCAGCTTGGGACAGACCTATCAGCCCCAGCATTTT. The full variable domain, completed using reference TRBV5-6 and TRBJ1-5, is DAGVTQSPTHLIKTRGQQVTLRCSPKSGHDTVSWYQQALGQGPQFIFQYYEEEERQRGNFPDRFSGHQFPNYSSELNVNALLLGDSALYLCASSLGQTYQPQHFGDGTRLSIL.

V usage is TRBV6-5 and J usage is TRBJ2-3; 10 bases are shared with TRBD2. CDR1 is MNHEY, CDR2 SVGAGI, per germline. The CDR3 contains 15 residues. J was trimmed by 3 bases and V by 6 bases; bases with no gene match: 6. The CDR3 sequence is CASRKLAGITDTQYF. In DNA form, the CDR3 reads TGTGCCAGCAGGAAACTAGCGGGGATAACAGATACGCAGTATTTT.

This sequence joins TRBV29-1 and TRBJ1-1; 9 bases are shared with TRBD1. V dropped 6 bases and J dropped 1; count of bases not matched to a gene: 9. This CDR3 has 15 amino acids. Germline CDR1 SQVTM, CDR2 ANQGSEA. In nucleotides, the CDR3 is TGCAGCGTGGCCCCACAGACAGGGGGGAACACTGAAGCTTTCTTT. Translation gives CSVAPQTGGNTEAFF. Variable domain in full (rest from reference TRBV29-1 and TRBJ1-1): SAVISQKPSRDICQRGTSLTIQCQVDSQVTMMFWYRQQPGQSLTLIATANQGSEATYESGFVIDKFPISRPNLTFSTLTVSNMSPEDSSIYLCSVAPQTGGNTEAFFGQGTRLTVV.

The genes are TRBV7-2 and TRBJ2-7; TRBD1 might be the D (6 bases). Trimming took 6 bases from V and 4 from J, leaving 7 bases between them. The CDR3 spans 11 residues. Germline V gene data show CDR1 as SGHTA and CDR2 as FQGNSA. CDR3 region: CASRQGYEQYF. The CDR3 DNA is TGTGCCAGCAGACAGGGATACGAGCAGTACTTC.

The genes are TRBV10-2 and TRBJ1-5; a possible D gene is TRBD1 (6 bases). Trimming stripped 6 bases from V and 4 bases from J, with 10 bases between. From germline, CDR1 is WSHSY and CDR2 SAAADI. The CDR3 is 13 residues long. CDR3 sequence: CASRGATNQPQHF. DNA for the CDR3: TGCGCCAGCAGGGGGGCGACTAATCAGCCCCAGCATTTT.

The chain joins TRBV4-3 to TRBJ1-6; TRBD1 matches 7 bases. Trimming took 3 bases from V and 9 from J; bases not matched to a gene: 8. CDR3 length: 15 residues. Germline CDR1 is LGHNA and CDR2 is YSLEER. CDR3 in DNA: TGCGCCAGCAGCCAGGAACAGGGGTCTTCTTCACCCCTCCACTTT. Its protein is CASSQEQGSSSPLHF.

This sequence joins TRBV4-1 and TRBJ2-3, with 11 bases matching TRBD1. There are 16 residues in the CDR3. With 4 bases clipped from V and 4 bases from J, the junction kept 7 bases outside the gene matches. CDR1 and CDR2 from the germline V gene are MGHRA and YSYEKL. CDR3 residues: CASSPWTGGPPDTQYF. The CDR3 nucleotides are TGCGCCAGCAGCCCGTGGACAGGGGGCCCCCCAGATACGCAGTATTTT.

The chain employs TRBV10-1 and TRBJ1-1; D ambiguous. Germline loops: CDR1 WNHNN, CDR2 SYGVQD (reference sequence). With 10 bases removed from V and 1 base from J, the gap between germline ends came to 13 bases. The CDR3 has 13 residues. CDR3 DNA: TGCGCCACCACCCTCGGTAAGAACACTGAAGCTTTCTTT. Translating gives CATTLGKNTEAFF.